The 5 T cell receptor beta chains listed next were all sequenced from one sample in a study of cytomegalovirus exposure and HLA in healthy donors. With 60 Vbeta and 13 Jbeta primers, the PCR was carried out. Assay used: immunoSEQ multiplex PCR; TCRdb lists only in-frame clones, some missing. The sample shows about 130,000 clones, 75% to 85% of them seen only once. The specimen sequenced was PBMCs. These receptors all stem from a middle-aged man in good health and CMV-seronegative.

CDR3 nucleotides: TGCGCCAGCAGCCAAGATGCGACGTGGGGCGCCTATAATTCACCCCTCCACTTT. Protein product: CASSQDATWGAYNSPLHF. The V and J genes are TRBV4-1 and TRBJ1-6; maybe TRBD1 (5 bases). Trimming left V 0 bases short and J 2 bases short, with 14 bases between. There are 18 residues in the CDR3. Germline V gene lookup returns CDR1 MGHRA and CDR2 YSYEKL.

The gene calls are TRBV19 and TRBJ1-6; 7 positions agree with TRBD1. J lost 1 base, V lost 6 bases, and 12 bases had no gene match. This CDR3 spans 18 amino acids. Germline V gene lookup returns CDR1 LNHDA and CDR2 SQIVND (reference sequence). In DNA form, the CDR3 reads TGTGCCAGTAGGACAGGGTCCGATCTGAGGTCCTATAATTCACCCCTCCACTTT. It specifies CASRTGSDLRSYNSPLHF.

This chain links TRBV5-1 with TRBJ1-1; 8 bases fit TRBD1. V shed 2 bases, J shed 4 bases, and the junction held 7 bases outside the gene matches. Germline loops: CDR1 SGHRS, CDR2 YFSETQ. This CDR3 region has 15 residues. This CDR3 is CASSFQGALGTEAFF. In DNA form, the CDR3 reads TGCGCCAGCAGCTTCCAGGGGGCGCTGGGCACTGAAGCTTTCTTT.

This clone turned up a few times. In DNA, the CDR3 is TGTGCCAGCAGGGATCCGGGACTAGGGACCTACGAGCAGTACTTC. It specifies CASRDPGLGTYEQYF. The rearrangement joins TRBV6-1 to TRBJ2-7; 8 bases are a match to TRBD2. CDR3 size: 15 residues. Germline-derived CDR1 and CDR2 are MNHNS and SASEGT. Trimming cost V 6 bases and J 2 bases; bases outside gene matches: 9.

This clone was detected only a few times. The J gene is TRBJ1-1, the V gene TRBV30; 10 bases map to TRBD1. Germline V CDR1 and CDR2: GTSNPN, SVGIG (reference sequence). This CDR3 comprises 15 residues. The ends lost 1 base at V and 4 bases at J; junction bases unmatched: 6. The CDR3 here is CAWSAQTGGLTEAFF. In DNA, the CDR3 is TGTGCCTGGAGTGCCCAGACAGGGGGCCTCACTGAAGCTTTCTTT.